The rows below give T cell receptor beta chains drawn from one sample of a study of T cell repertoires in cytomegalovirus infection. TCRdb analysed the reads with MiXCR anew, one entry per CDR3 protein. The sample has approximately 910,000 distinct CDR3 sequences; approximately 31% are singletons. The antigens for these receptors are not known. The material was cultured CD8+ T cells from PBMCs, obtained from culture after CMV antigen stimulation. These receptors all stem from a human donor in good health (CMV status not recorded). Some clones in this sample may be carry-over from other donors' samples. Each CDR3 is given without its conserved first and last residue.

J,V,CDR3
TRBJ1-6,TRBV28,ASSLPPGQGWSPLH
TRBJ1-1,TRBV19,ASSIDQRWEAF
TRBJ2-1,TRBV9,ASSVGVSGGVDEQF
TRBJ2-1,TRBV15,ATSIPTSYNEQF
TRBJ1-6,TRBV3-1,ASSQDLGGSPLH
TRBJ1-4,TRBV6-2/TRBV6-3,ASSTIRREGFEKLF
TRBJ2-5,TRBV7-9,ASSSGPGVIETQY
TRBJ2-3,TRBV5-5,ASIGQGTFTDTQY
TRBJ2-2,TRBV27,ASSRRGGALNTGELF
TRBJ1-6,TRBV6-6,ASSYSDREGRRNSPLH
TRBJ2-3,TRBV7-9,ASSGLGTPAGVITDTQY
TRBJ1-2,TRBV6-6,ASSYSIGTLLYGYT
TRBJ1-4,TRBV28,ASRPAYLVANEKLF
TRBJ1-4,TRBV27,ASSFGQPGKKLF
TRBJ1-1,TRBV13,ASSLGRNMNTEAF
TRBJ1-2,TRBV7-2,ASTPSSRQALNYGYT
TRBJ1-3,TRBV7-6,ASSLEGGTGNTIY
TRBJ2-1,TRBV5-1,ASSSGAQARQF
TRBJ2-5,TRBV6-6,ANSYSAETQY
TRBJ1-2,TRBV19,ASHRGAYGYT
TRBJ2-1,TRBV7-2,ASSLAWTDTTYNEQF
TRBJ1-5,TRBV7-8,ASRYSDSQPQH
TRBJ2-1,TRBV7-9,ASSFTTGGSSYNEQF
TRBJ2-3,TRBV6-1,ASRNIYRDREDTQY
TRBJ1-1,TRBV12-5,ASGFSTGRLNTEAF
TRBJ1-6,TRBV6-2/TRBV6-3,ASRQGSYNSPLH
TRBJ2-3,TRBV11-3,ASSLGQGNIDTQY
TRBJ1-4,TRBV7-2,ASSPLGRTELF
TRBJ1-1,TRBV7-2,ASSPPLSTAEAF
TRBJ1-6,TRBV6-5,ASRPPRNLGGLSSPLH
TRBJ2-2,TRBV19,ASSGRGLSGELF
TRBJ2-1,TRBV7-9,ASSASDRREF
TRBJ2-1,TRBV27,ASSLRLAVNNEQF
TRBJ1-5,TRBV7-8,ASSLNVQPQH
TRBJ1-1,TRBV7-6,ASSPGTGVDTEAF
TRBJ1-6,TRBV14,ASSQDPGESYNSPLH
TRBJ1-1,TRBV7-6,ASSFPAGRWAF
TRBJ1-2,TRBV27,ASSLYVVPGEEDGYT
TRBJ1-2,TRBV2,ASASDRDIIRYGYT
TRBJ1-2,TRBV9,ASSVGDSLNGYT
TRBJ2-1,TRBV19,ASSSYGGDYNEQF
TRBJ1-1,TRBV27,ASSLPPGQGAYTEAF
TRBJ1-1,TRBV7-9,ASSTLSAEAF
TRBJ2-1,TRBV6-5,ASTPGTGTPYNEQF
TRBJ2-7,TRBV10-3,AISGDISYEQY